This TCR beta chain is drawn from a study of technical replicates of blood from a handful of donors. Sequencing was performed with immunoSEQ multiplex PCR; in TCRdb, only in-frame clones are kept and a portion is missing. The sample lists approximately 88,000 clones, roughly 93% occurring once. Trimming took 4 bases from V and 3 from J; bases not matched to a gene: 3. The CDR3 length is 15 residues. CDR1 LNHDA and CDR2 SQIVND come from the germline V gene (reference sequence). Sequenced sample: T cells isolated from PBMCs. This TCR came from a human donor in good health. The chain links TRBV19 to TRBJ2-7, with 13 positions matching TRBD2. Here the CDR3 reads CASSTGLAGVYEQYF. The CDR3 DNA sequence: TGTGCCAGTAGTACAGGACTAGCGGGAGTCTACGAGCAGTACTTC. Combining the CDR3 with reference TRBV19 and TRBJ2-7 gives the whole variable domain DGGITQSPKYLFRKEGQNVTLSCEQNLNHDAMYWYRQDPGQGLRLIYYSQIVNDFQKGDIAEGYSVSREKKESFPLTVTSAQKNPTAFYLCASSTGLAGVYEQYFGPGTRLTVT.